Listed below are T cell receptor beta chains from one sample, sequenced in a study of cytomegalovirus exposure and HLA in healthy donors. The data were produced by immunoSEQ multiplex PCR, yet TCRdb's version contains in-frame clones alone and is incomplete. The repertoire holds 120,000 or so clones, with around three quarters as singletons. Sequences were obtained from PBMCs. These receptors all come from a man under 40 in good health and CMV-seropositive. The CDR3 runs from the conserved cysteine through the conserved F or W. D genes are given only for firm matches.

j_gene: TRBJ1-1; v_gene: TRBV11-3; d_gene: NA; CDR3aa: CASSKQGNTEAFF; CDR3nt: TGTGCCAGCAGCAAACAGGGGAACACTGAAGCTTTCTTT
j_gene: TRBJ2-1; v_gene: TRBV15; d_gene: TRBD2; CDR3aa: CATSIYRGAYNEQFF; CDR3nt: TGTGCCACCAGCATCTACCGGGGGGCCTACAATGAGCAGTTCTTC
j_gene: TRBJ1-1; v_gene: TRBV19; d_gene: NA; CDR3aa: CASSTRWEKGLNTEAFF; CDR3nt: TGTGCCAGTAGTACCCGTTGGGAGAAAGGGTTGAACACTGAAGCTTTCTTT
j_gene: TRBJ2-6; v_gene: TRBV7-9; d_gene: NA; CDR3aa: CASSFRGIGSGANGLTF; CDR3nt: TGTGCCAGCAGCTTTCGGGGGATTGGGTCTGGGGCCAACGGCCTGACTTTC
j_gene: TRBJ1-4; v_gene: TRBV6-9; d_gene: NA; CDR3aa: CASSYPAGRNEKLFF; CDR3nt: TGTGCCAGCAGTTATCCGGCGGGACGTAATGAAAAACTGTTTTTT
j_gene: TRBJ2-5; v_gene: TRBV11-2; d_gene: TRBD1; CDR3aa: CASSQGVRGRQTQYF; CDR3nt: TGTGCCAGCAGCCAGGGGGTCCGGGGACGGCAGACCCAGTACTTC
j_gene: TRBJ2-1; v_gene: TRBV27; d_gene: NA; CDR3aa: CASSFSTGRAAYNEQFF; CDR3nt: TGTGCCAGCAGTTTCTCAACAGGGCGTGCGGCCTACAATGAGCAGTTCTTC
j_gene: TRBJ1-1; v_gene: TRBV2; d_gene: NA; CDR3aa: CASTRRGGTYNTEAFF; CDR3nt: TGTGCCAGCACCCGTCGGGGGGGCACTTACAACACTGAAGCTTTCTTT
j_gene: TRBJ2-6; v_gene: TRBV4-1; d_gene: NA; CDR3aa: CASSQRTGSGANVLTF; CDR3nt: TGCGCCAGCAGCCAAAGAACAGGGTCGGGGGCCAACGTCCTGACTTTC
j_gene: TRBJ2-1; v_gene: TRBV5-1; d_gene: NA; CDR3aa: CASSSPGHKSYNEQFF; CDR3nt: TGCGCCAGCAGCTCGCCGGGACATAAGTCATACAATGAGCAGTTCTTC
j_gene: TRBJ1-1; v_gene: TRBV19; d_gene: NA; CDR3aa: CASSTSGIEEAFF; CDR3nt: TGTGCCAGTAGTACTTCGGGAATCGAGGAAGCTTTCTTT
j_gene: TRBJ2-5; v_gene: TRBV21-1; d_gene: NA; CDR3aa: CASSRLAGANQETQYF; CDR3nt: TGTGCCAGCAGCAGGCTAGCGGGGGCTAACCAAGAGACCCAGTACTTC
j_gene: TRBJ2-7; v_gene: TRBV5-1; d_gene: TRBD1; CDR3aa: CASSLTGGYEQYF; CDR3nt: TGCGCCAGCAGTCTGACAGGGGGGTACGAGCAGTACTTC